This TCR beta chain was sequenced for a study of cytomegalovirus exposure and HLA in healthy donors. General study results and limits: The study listed 150 to 200 cytomegalovirus-associated TCR beta chains. That first-cohort TCR clusters tended to co-occur in the approximately 110 validation repertoires was found in a later analysis.

On this clone: As yet, its antigen is unknown.

The repertoire was sequenced with immunoSEQ multiplex PCR; TCRdb's copy has only in-frame clones and lacks some. Among more than 110,000 clones listed, 88% were seen once. CDR1 ENHRY and CDR2 SYGVKD come from the germline V gene. This CDR3 is built from 12 residues. V dropped 4 bases and J dropped 4 bases, with 5 bases sitting between them. Sequenced input: PBMCs. The source of this sequence is a woman aged 18-35 years in good health and CMV-seropositive. The rearrangement joins TRBV10-3 to TRBJ1-3; D may be TRBD1 (5 bases). The CDR3 DNA reads as TGTGCCATCAGTGGACAGGGAAACACCATATATTTT. Amino acids: CAISGQGNTIYF.